The clone carrying this T cell receptor (beta chain) was counted a few times. Its antigen remains unidentified. These data belong to a study of blood T cells in healthy people across ages. V lost 0 bases, J lost 4 bases, and 7 bases stayed unmatched. Germline-derived CDR1 and CDR2 are ENHRY and SYGVKD. The CDR3 totals 17 residues. Study-wide results and limits: The unknown donor CMV status may have confounded expanded clonotype changes. Estimated diversity across one million T cells was deemed an underestimate.

PCR was performed a second time for roughly 6 to 12 cycles using a sample-barcoded 5' primer and a J-beta primer mix. Tags on each cDNA molecule came from a template-switch adaptor with 12 random nucleotides. TCRdb analysed the 5' RACE reads with MiXCR anew, one entry per CDR3 protein. This sample has 1.5 million to 2 million distinct CDR3 sequences, with around 50% found just once. V is TRBV10-3 and J is TRBJ2-3; 10 positions agree with TRBD2. The sequence was obtained from a woman between 35 and 50 years old in good health. The sample was blood. CDR3 in amino acids: CAISESYLAGEADTQYF. The CDR3 DNA sequence: TGTGCCATCAGTGAGTCGTACCTAGCGGGGGAGGCAGATACGCAGTATTTT.